This T cell receptor beta chain was documented in a study of cytomegalovirus exposure and HLA in healthy donors. Study-wide background: Within an early data release were about 85 million unique TCRs drawn from HLA-typed donors. Across some 400 genotyped donors, 81% landed in the Caucasian-associated ancestry cluster.

In the case of this clone: Its antigen is still unknown.

General study points: In terms of immune exposure information, only CMV serostatus was available. Being indistinguishable, some V segments were excluded, TRBV6-2 and TRBV6-3 among them.

CDR3 length equals 16 residues. The germline V gene encodes CDR1 LNHDA and CDR2 SQIVND (reference sequence). V was shortened by 6 bases and J by 2 bases, with 16 bases between the two germline ends. 13 Jbeta primers and 60 Vbeta primers were used for the PCR. Only in-frame clones appear in the TCRdb table, and some are missing; sequencing was by immunoSEQ multiplex PCR. The sample yields some 170,000 clones, about two thirds seen once. This TCR was sampled from a human donor in good health. This chain connects TRBV19 to TRBJ1-4, with a weak D call TRBD1 (6 bases). The sequenced sample consisted of PBMCs. The CDR3, as DNA: TGTGCCAGTAGCGAACAGGGCTTAGGGACTAATGAAAAACTGTTTTTT. Translated: CASSEQGLGTNEKLFF.